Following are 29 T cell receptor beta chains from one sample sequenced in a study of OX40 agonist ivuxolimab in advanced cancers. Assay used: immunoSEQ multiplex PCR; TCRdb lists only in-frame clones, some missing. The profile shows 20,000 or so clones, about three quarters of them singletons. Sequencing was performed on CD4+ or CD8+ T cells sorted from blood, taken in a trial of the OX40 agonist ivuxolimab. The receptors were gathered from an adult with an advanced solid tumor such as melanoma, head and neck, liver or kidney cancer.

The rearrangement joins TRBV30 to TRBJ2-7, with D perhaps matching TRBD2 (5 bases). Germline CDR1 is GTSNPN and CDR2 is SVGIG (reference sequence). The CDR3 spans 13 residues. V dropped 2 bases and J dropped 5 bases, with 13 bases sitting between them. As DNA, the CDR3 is TGTGCCTGGAGTTGGGGTAACGGGAACGAGCAGTACTTC. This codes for CAWSWGNGNEQYF.

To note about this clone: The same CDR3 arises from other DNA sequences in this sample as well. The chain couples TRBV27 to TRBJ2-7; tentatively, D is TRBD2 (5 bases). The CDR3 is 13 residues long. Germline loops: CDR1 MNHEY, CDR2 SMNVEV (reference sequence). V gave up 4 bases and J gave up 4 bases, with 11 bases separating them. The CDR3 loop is CASSSGSLYEQYF. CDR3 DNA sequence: TGTGCCAGCAGTTCGGGAAGTCTTTACGAGCAGTACTTC.

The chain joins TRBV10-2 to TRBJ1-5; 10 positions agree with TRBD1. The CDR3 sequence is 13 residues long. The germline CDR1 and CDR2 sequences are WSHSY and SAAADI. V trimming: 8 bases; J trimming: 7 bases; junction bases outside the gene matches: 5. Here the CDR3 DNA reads TGCGCCAGCTCCGGGACAGGGGTCCAGCCCCAGCATTTT. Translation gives CASSGTGVQPQHF.

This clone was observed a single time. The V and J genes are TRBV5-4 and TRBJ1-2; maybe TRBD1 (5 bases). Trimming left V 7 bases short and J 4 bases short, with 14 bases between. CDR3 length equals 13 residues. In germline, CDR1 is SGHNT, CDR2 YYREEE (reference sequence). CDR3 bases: TGTGCCAGCCGGGACGGCCAAACCTATGGCTACACCTTC. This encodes CASRDGQTYGYTF. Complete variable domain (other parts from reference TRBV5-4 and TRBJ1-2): ETGVTQSPTHLIKTRGQQVTLRCSSQSGHNTVSWYQQALGQGPQFIFQYYREEENGRGNFPPRFSGLQFPNYSSELNVNALELDDSALYLCASRDGQTYGYTFGSGTRLTVV.

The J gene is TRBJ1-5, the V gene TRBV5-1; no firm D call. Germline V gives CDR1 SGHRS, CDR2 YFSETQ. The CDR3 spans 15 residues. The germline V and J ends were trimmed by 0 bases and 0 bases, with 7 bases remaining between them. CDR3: CASSLEGDSNQPQHF. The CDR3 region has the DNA TGCGCCAGCAGCTTGGAAGGAGATAGCAATCAGCCCCAGCATTTT.

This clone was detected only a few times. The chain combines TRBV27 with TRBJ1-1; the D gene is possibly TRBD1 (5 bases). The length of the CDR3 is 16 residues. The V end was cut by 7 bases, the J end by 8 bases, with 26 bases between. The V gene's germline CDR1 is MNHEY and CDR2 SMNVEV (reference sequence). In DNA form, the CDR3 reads TGTGCCAGCACCGGGTCGACCCACGGAAAACGGGGGGAAGCTTTCTTT. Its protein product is CASTGSTHGKRGEAFF.

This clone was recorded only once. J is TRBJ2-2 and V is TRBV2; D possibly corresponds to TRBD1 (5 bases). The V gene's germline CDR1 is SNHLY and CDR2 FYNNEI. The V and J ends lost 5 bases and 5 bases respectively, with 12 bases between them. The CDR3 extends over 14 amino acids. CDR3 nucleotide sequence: TGTGCCAGCAGTATCACAGGTGGGACCGGGGAGCTGTTTTTT. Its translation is CASSITGGTGELFF.

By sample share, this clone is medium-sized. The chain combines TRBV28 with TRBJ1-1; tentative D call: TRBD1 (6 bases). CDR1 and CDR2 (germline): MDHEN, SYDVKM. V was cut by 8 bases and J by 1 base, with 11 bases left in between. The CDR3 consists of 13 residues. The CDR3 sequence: CASPDSSNTEAFF. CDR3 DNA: TGTGCCAGCCCGGACAGCTCGAACACTGAAGCTTTCTTT.

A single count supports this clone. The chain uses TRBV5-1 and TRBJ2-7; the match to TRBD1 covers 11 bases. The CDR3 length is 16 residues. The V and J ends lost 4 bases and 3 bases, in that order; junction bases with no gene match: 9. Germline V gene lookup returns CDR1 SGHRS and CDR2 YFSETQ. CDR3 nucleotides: TGCGCCAGCAGCCAGCAGGACAGGGGGCTTTTCTACGAGCAGTACTTC. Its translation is CASSQQDRGLFYEQYF.

In nucleotides, the CDR3 is TGTGCCAGCAGCGTAGCGGGAGGCTTCTACGAGCAGTACTTC. Translated, it gives CASSVAGGFYEQYF. The chain couples TRBV9 to TRBJ2-7; 7 bases align to TRBD2. CDR1 is SGDLS and CDR2 is YYNGEE in the germline V gene. The V segment lost 0 bases and the J segment 3 bases; nucleotides outside the gene matches: 3. The CDR3 runs to 14 residues.

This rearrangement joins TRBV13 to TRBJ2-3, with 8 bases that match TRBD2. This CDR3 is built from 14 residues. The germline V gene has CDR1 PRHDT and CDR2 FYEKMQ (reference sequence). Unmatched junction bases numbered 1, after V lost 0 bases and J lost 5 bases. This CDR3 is CASSLGLAVDTQYF. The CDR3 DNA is TGTGCCAGCAGCTTAGGACTAGCGGTAGATACGCAGTATTTT.

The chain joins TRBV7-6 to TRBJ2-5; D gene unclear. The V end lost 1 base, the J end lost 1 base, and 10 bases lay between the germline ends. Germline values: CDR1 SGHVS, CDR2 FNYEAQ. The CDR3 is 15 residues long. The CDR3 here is CASSLGPGTQETQYF. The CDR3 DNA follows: TGTGCCAGCAGCTTAGGTCCGGGCACCCAAGAGACCCAGTACTTC.

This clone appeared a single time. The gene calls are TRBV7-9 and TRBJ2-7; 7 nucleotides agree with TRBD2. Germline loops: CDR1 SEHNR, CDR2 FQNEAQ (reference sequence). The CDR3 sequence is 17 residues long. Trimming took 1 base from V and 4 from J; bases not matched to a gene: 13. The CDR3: CASSLGWAGEGPYEQYF. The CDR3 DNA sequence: TGTGCCAGCAGCTTAGGATGGGCGGGAGAAGGCCCTTACGAGCAGTACTTC.

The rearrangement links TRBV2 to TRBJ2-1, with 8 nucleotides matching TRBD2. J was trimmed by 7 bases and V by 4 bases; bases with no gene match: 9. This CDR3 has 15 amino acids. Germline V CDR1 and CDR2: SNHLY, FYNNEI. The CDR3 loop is CASSAGVAGINEQFF. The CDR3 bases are TGTGCCAGCAGTGCGGGAGTAGCGGGAATTAATGAGCAGTTCTTC. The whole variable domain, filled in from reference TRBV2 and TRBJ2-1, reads EPEVTQTPSHQVTQMGQEVILRCVPISNHLYFYWYRQILGQKVEFLVSFYNNEISEKSEIFDDQFSVERPDGSNFTLKIRSTKLEDSAMYFCASSAGVAGINEQFFGPGTRLTVL.

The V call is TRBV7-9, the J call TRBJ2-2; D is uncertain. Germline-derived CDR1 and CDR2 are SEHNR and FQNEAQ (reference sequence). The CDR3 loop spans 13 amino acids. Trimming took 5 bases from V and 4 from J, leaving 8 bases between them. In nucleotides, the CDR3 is TGTGCCAGCAGCCTTCTTTTCACCGGGGAGCTGTTTTTT. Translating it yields CASSLLFTGELFF.

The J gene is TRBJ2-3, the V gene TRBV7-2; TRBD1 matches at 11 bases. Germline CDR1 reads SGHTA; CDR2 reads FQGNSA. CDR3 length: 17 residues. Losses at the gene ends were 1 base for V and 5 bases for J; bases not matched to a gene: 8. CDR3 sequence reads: CASSLETDRGRRDTQYF. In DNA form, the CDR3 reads TGTGCCAGCAGCTTAGAAACGGACAGGGGGCGTAGAGATACGCAGTATTTT.

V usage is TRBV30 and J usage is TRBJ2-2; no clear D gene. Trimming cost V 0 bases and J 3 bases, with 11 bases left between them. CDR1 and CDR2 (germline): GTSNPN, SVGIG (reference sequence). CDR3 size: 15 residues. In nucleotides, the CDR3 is TGTGCCTGGAGTGTACCCGACACAGACACCGGGGAGCTGTTTTTT. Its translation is CAWSVPDTDTGELFF.

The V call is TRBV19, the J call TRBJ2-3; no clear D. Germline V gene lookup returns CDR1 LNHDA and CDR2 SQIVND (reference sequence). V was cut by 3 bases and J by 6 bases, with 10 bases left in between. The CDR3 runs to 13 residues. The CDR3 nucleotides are TGTGCCAGTAGTATTTTCGTTGCTGATACGCAGTATTTT. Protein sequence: CASSIFVADTQYF.

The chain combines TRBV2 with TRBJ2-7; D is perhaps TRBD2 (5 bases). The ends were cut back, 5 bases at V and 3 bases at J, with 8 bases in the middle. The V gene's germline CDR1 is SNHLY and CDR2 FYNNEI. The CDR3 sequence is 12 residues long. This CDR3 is CASSPGNYEQYF. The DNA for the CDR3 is TGTGCCAGCAGTCCGGGGAACTACGAGCAGTACTTC.

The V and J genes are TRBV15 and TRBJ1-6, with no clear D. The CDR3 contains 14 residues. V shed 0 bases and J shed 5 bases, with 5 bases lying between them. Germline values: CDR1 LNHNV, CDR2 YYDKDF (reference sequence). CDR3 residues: CATSRDINNSPLHF. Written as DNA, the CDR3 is TGTGCCACCAGCAGAGATATTAATAATTCACCCCTCCACTTT. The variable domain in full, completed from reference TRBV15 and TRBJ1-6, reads DAMVIQNPRYQVTQFGKPVTLSCSQTLNHNVMYWYQQKSSQAPKLLFHYYDKDFNNEADTPDNFQSRRPNTSFCFLDIRSPGLGDTAMYLCATSRDINNSPLHFGNGTRLTVT.

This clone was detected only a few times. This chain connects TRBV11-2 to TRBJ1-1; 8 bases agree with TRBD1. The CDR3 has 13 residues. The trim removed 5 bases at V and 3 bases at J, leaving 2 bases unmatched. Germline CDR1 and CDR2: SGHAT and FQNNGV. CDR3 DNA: TGTGCCAGCAGCACGACAGGGGACACTGAAGCTTTCTTT. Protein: CASSTTGDTEAFF.

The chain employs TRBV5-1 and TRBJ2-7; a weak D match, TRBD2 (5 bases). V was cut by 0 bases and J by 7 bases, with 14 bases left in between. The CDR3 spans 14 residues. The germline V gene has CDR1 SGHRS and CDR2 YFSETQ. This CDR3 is CASSLGEGLGEQYF. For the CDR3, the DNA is TGCGCCAGCAGCTTGGGAGAGGGCCTCGGAGAGCAGTACTTC.

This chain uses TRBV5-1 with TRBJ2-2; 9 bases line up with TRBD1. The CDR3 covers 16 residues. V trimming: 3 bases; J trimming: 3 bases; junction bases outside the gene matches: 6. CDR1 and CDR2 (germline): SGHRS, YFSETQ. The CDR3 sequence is CASSSGQGTYTGELFF. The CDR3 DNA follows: TGCGCCAGCAGCTCCGGACAGGGGACCTACACCGGGGAGCTGTTTTTT.

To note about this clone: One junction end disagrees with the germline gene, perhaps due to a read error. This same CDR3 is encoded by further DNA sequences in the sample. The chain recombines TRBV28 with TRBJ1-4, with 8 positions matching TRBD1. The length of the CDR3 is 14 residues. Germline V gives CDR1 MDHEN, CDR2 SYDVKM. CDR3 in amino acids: CASSLAGGSEKLFF. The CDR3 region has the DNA TGTGCTAGCAGCTTAGCAGGGGGCTCTGAAAAACTGTTTTTT. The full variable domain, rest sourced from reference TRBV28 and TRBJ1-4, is DVKVTQSSRYLVKRTGEKVFLECVQDMDHENMFWYRQDPGLGLRLIYFSYDVKMKEKGDIPEGYSVSREKKERFSLILESASTNQTSMYLCASSLAGGSEKLFFGSGTQLSVL.

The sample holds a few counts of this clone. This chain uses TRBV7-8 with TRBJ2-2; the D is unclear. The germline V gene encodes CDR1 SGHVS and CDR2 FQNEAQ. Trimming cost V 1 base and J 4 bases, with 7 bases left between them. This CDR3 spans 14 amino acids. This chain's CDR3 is CASSLEGSTGELFF. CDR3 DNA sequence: TGTGCCAGCAGCTTAGAGGGTTCCACCGGGGAGCTGTTTTTT.

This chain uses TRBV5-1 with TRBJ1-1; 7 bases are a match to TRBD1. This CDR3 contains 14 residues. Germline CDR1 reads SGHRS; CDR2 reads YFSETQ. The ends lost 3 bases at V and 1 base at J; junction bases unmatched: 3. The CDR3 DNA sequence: TGCGCCAGCAGCTACAGGGGCCAGAACACTGAAGCTTTCTTT. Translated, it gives CASSYRGQNTEAFF.

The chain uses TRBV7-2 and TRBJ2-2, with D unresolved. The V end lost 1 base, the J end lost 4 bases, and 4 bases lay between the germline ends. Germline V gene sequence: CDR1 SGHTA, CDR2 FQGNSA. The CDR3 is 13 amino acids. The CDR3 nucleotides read TGTGCCAGCAGCTTAGAGATCACCGGGGAGCTGTTTTTT. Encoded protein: CASSLEITGELFF.

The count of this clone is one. For the CDR3, the DNA is TGCGCCAGCAGCCCAGGGCTGGTCCCGGGGGACGAGCAGTACTTC. It specifies CASSPGLVPGDEQYF. This chain links TRBV4-1 with TRBJ2-7; tentatively, D is TRBD2 (6 bases). This CDR3 has 15 residues. The V end was cut by 4 bases, the J end by 5 bases, with 18 bases between. The V gene's germline CDR1 is MGHRA and CDR2 YSYEKL.

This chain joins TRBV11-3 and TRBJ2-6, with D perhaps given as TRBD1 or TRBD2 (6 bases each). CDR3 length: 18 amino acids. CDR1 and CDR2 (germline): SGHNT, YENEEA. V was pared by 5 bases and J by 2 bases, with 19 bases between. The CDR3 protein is CASSRFVGGEAGANVLTF. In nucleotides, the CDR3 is TGTGCCAGCAGCCGGTTCGTGGGGGGCGAAGCTGGGGCCAACGTCCTGACTTTC.